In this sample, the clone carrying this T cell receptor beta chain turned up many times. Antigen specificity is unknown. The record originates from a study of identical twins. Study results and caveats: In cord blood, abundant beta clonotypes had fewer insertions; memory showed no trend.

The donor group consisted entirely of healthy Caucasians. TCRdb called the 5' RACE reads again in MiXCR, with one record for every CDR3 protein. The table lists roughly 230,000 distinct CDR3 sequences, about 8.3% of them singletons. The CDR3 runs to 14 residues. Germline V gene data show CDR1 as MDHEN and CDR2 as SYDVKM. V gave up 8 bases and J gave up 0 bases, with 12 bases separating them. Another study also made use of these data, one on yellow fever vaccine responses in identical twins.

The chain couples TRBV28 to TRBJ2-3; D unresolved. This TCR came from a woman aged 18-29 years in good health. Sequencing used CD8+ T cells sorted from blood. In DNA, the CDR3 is TGTGCCAGCTCAAGGGTGGCTAGCACAGATACGCAGTATTTT. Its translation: CASSRVASTDTQYF.